The next 12 T cell receptor beta chains were all read from a single sample in a study of patients and donors after allogeneic stem cell transplantation. In TCRdb, the RT-PCR reads were re-called with MiXCR into one record per CDR3 protein. The sample includes about 87,000 distinct CDR3 sequences, just under 5% seen only once; the top ten take less than 3%. Sequencing was done on a sample of blood, either unsorted or a sorted T cell fraction (not recorded which). The receptors shown here come from a human donor who was either an allogeneic HSCT recipient or a stem cell or donor lymphocyte infusion donor (not recorded which). It is not recorded whose cells these are; they may come from a transplant donor.

The chain uses TRBV27 and TRBJ2-5, with 9 bases lining up with TRBD1. Germline loops: CDR1 MNHEY, CDR2 SMNVEV (reference sequence). The V segment lost 5 bases and the J segment 5 bases; nucleotides outside the gene matches: 9. The CDR3 has 15 residues. The CDR3 DNA reads as TGTGCCAGCAGTCTGAGCGGGACAGGGTTGGAGACCCAGTACTTC. Translated: CASSLSGTGLETQYF.

The sample holds a few counts of this clonotype. A single base separates this from a much larger clone, so it may be a read error. The chain employs TRBV7-8 and TRBJ2-1; D not certain. The CDR3 is 13 residues long. Trimming cost V 1 base and J 6 bases, with 7 bases left between them. Per the germline V gene, CDR1 is SGHVS and CDR2 is FQNEAQ. The CDR3 reads CASSLVGFNEQFF. The CDR3 nucleotides read TGTGCCAGCAGCTTAGTGGGGTTCAATGAGCAGTTCTTC. Full variable domain (remainder filled in from reference TRBV7-8 and TRBJ2-1): GAGVSQSPRYKVAKRGQDVALRCDPISGHVSLFWYQQALGQGPEFLTYFQNEAQLDKSGLPSDRFFAERPEGSVSTLKIQRTQQEDSAVYLCASSLVGFNEQFFGPGTRLTVL.

This clonotype was recorded at least ten times. The chain carries TRBV5-8 and TRBJ2-5; possibly TRBD2 for D (5 bases). CDR1 and CDR2 from the germline V gene are SGHTS and YDEGEE. CDR3 length: 14 residues. The V gene lost 4 bases and the J gene lost 5 bases, with 15 bases spanning the gap. The CDR3 DNA reads TGTGCCAGCAGCCCCGGCCGGGATGGGGAGACCCAGTACTTC. Amino acids: CASSPGRDGETQYF.

This clonotype showed up many times. This chain connects TRBV6-6 to TRBJ1-1; D possibly corresponds to TRBD1 (6 bases). Deletions cut 5 bases from V and 5 bases from J, with 12 bases between. There are 13 residues in the CDR3. Per germline, CDR1 MNHNY and CDR2 SVGAGI (reference sequence). This chain's CDR3 is CASSEQGGTEAFF. DNA for the CDR3: TGTGCCAGCAGTGAACAGGGCGGTACTGAAGCTTTCTTT.

In its sample, this clonotype was seen many times. The rearrangement joins TRBV5-1 to TRBJ2-2; 7 bases agree with TRBD1. Germline V CDR1 and CDR2: SGHRS, YFSETQ. The CDR3 has 14 residues. The J segment lost 4 bases and the V segment lost 3 bases, leaving 3 bases of the junction unmatched. The CDR3 loop reads CASSSGQSTGELFF. The CDR3 DNA reads as TGCGCCAGCAGCTCGGGACAGAGCACCGGGGAGCTGTTTTTT.

Concerning this clonotype itself: This may come from a read error, since a much larger clone is one base off. The rearrangement uses TRBV11-3 and TRBJ1-6; D is unclear. In germline, CDR1 is SGHNT, CDR2 YENEEA. The CDR3 is 16 amino acids. CDR3 bases: TGTGCCAGCAGCCCACCCCCCGGGAGGTATATTTCACCCCTCCACTTT. Its protein product is CASSPPPGRYISPLHF.

This clonotype has a handful of counts. The chain combines TRBV10-3 with TRBJ2-1; D perhaps matches TRBD2 (5 bases). The CDR3 sequence is 15 residues long. Germline V gives CDR1 ENHRY, CDR2 SYGVKD. V was clipped by 5 bases and J by 5 bases, with 16 bases between them. CDR3 sequence (DNA): TGTGCCATCAGTCCCCGCGGAGCGGCCAACAATGAGCAGTTCTTC. Its protein product is CAISPRGAANNEQFF.

This clonotype was recorded many times. This chain links TRBV7-8 with TRBJ1-3, with 9 positions matching TRBD1. CDR3 length: 16 residues. The germline V gene encodes CDR1 SGHVS and CDR2 FQNEAQ. Unmatched junction bases numbered 4, after V lost 2 bases and J lost 2 bases. CDR3 in amino acids: CASSLRGTGTGNTIYF. CDR3 DNA sequence: TGTGCCAGCAGCTTAAGGGGGACAGGGACTGGAAACACCATATATTTT.

This clonotype has a count of ten or more. This chain connects TRBV5-1 to TRBJ2-1; TRBD2 matches at 10 bases. Germline values: CDR1 SGHRS, CDR2 YFSETQ. V was clipped by 2 bases and J by 3 bases; unmatched bases: 5. The CDR3 is 16 residues long. The CDR3 loop is CASSFAAGGSYNEQFF. In DNA, the CDR3 is TGCGCCAGCAGCTTCGCAGCGGGGGGGAGCTACAATGAGCAGTTCTTC.

Many counts were recorded for this clonotype. The genes are TRBV7-3 and TRBJ1-1; D might be TRBD1 (5 bases). The CDR3 consists of 14 residues. The germline V gene encodes CDR1 SGHTA and CDR2 FQGTGA. Trimming cost V 2 bases and J 1 base, with 8 bases left between them. The CDR3 nucleotides are TGTGCCAGCAGCTTACAAGGACAGAACACTGAAGCTTTCTTT. It translates to CASSLQGQNTEAFF. Full variable domain (outside the CDR3, taken from reference TRBV7-3 and TRBJ1-1): GAGVSQTPSNKVTEKGKYVELRCDPISGHTALYWYRQSLGQGPEFLIYFQGTGAADDSGLPNDRFFAVRPEGSVSTLKIQRTERGDSAVYLCASSLQGQNTEAFFGQGTRLTVV.

In this sample, this clonotype turned up many times. The chain uses TRBV20-1 and TRBJ2-2, with 8 bases matching TRBD2. This CDR3 has 14 amino acids. Germline V gene sequence: CDR1 DFQATT, CDR2 SNEGSKA (reference sequence). The J segment lost 1 base and the V segment lost 6 bases, leaving 4 bases of the junction unmatched. This CDR3 reads CSATSGRNTGELFF. DNA for the CDR3: TGCAGTGCCACAAGCGGGAGGAACACCGGGGAGCTGTTTTTT.

This clonotype was counted ten times or more. This sequence joins TRBV4-1 and TRBJ1-5; a weak D match, TRBD1 (6 bases). The CDR3 totals 17 residues. V gave up 0 bases and J gave up 2 bases, with 14 bases separating them. Per the germline V gene, CDR1 is MGHRA and CDR2 is YSYEKL. The chain's CDR3 is CASSQDVGGGGNQPQHF. The CDR3, as DNA: TGCGCCAGCAGCCAAGATGTCGGGGGCGGTGGCAATCAGCCCCAGCATTTT.